This TCR beta chain was profiled in a study of blood T cell repertoires in COVID-19. Study at large: Samples taken during acute and convalescent COVID-19 were collected in the United States, Italy and Spain.

Followed longitudinally, the Seattle patients had been enrolled during active infection. Germline V CDR1 and CDR2: GTSNPN, SVGIG (reference sequence). The CDR3 contains 15 residues. V was pared by 0 bases and J by 0 bases, with 9 bases between. The repertoire was sequenced with immunoSEQ multiplex PCR; TCRdb's copy has only in-frame clones and lacks some. The sample comprises 120,000 to 150,000 clones, 80% to 90% of which are singletons, and 8% rests with the top ten. The clonotype was recovered from a woman aged 60 to 75 with COVID-19, enrolled during active disease. Sequencing was done on a sample of peripheral blood. The chain employs TRBV30 and TRBJ1-5, with D hard to call. The CDR3, as DNA: TGTGCCTGGAGTGTACGGCGGGTTAGCAATCAGCCCCAGCATTTT. It yields the protein CAWSVRRVSNQPQHF.